This TCR beta chain derives from a study of T cells in Graves' hyperthyroidism and ophthalmopathy. The CDR3 sequence is 14 residues long. Trimming stripped 0 bases from V and 9 bases from J, with 11 bases between. Germline CDR1 and CDR2: SGHAT and FQNNGV. Amplified TCR beta CDR3 regions derived from RNA transcripts. HTBI primers drove first-round RT-PCR of the TCR CDR3. TCRdb fed the multiplex PCR reads into MiXCR, producing one record per CDR3 protein. The repertoire includes approximately 740,000 distinct CDR3 sequences, 13% to 15% of them detected once, and roughly 10% sits in the top ten. No ophthalmopathy progression within 18 months constituted stable Graves' hyperthyroidism. Researchers barred patients who had uncontrolled infection, other autoimmune disease, pregnancy or lactation. Study-wide results and caveats: Median prediction lead before ophthalmopathy onset was about 6.7 months with the model.

Note on this clonotype: The antigen is undetermined.

Sequencing input: blood. The chain recombines TRBV11-2 with TRBJ2-2; TRBD2 is a possible D gene (6 bases). The sequence was collected from a woman aged 18-29 years with Graves' hyperthyroidism. The CDR3, as DNA: TGTGCCAGCAGCTTAGATCCGGGGGATAGGGAGCTGTTTTTT. Translated: CASSLDPGDRELFF.